The sequence of this T cell receptor (beta chain) was determined in a study of shared clonotypes between healthy human individuals. Memory CD4+ cells were the fraction left after CD45RA+ naive selection. TCRdb's copy holds only in-frame clones and misses some; the assay was immunoSEQ multiplex PCR. The sample shows approximately 530,000 clones, roughly 95% of them seen only once. This CDR3 is 15 amino acids long. Germline V gene sequence: CDR1 SGHTA, CDR2 FQGNSA. V was clipped by 2 bases and J by 0 bases, with 8 bases between them. V and J are TRBV7-2 and TRBJ2-1; D is ambiguous. The TCR originated in a woman in her twenties or thirties in good health. The sample was naive CD4+ T cells sorted from blood. Documented subset: CD45RA+ positively selected. CDR3 sequence: CASSLSPSSYNEQFF. The CDR3 DNA is TGTGCCAGCAGCTTAAGTCCGAGCTCCTACAATGAGCAGTTCTTC. The variable domain in full, completed from reference TRBV7-2 and TRBJ2-1, reads GAGVSQSPSNKVTEKGKDVELRCDPISGHTALYWYRQSLGQGLEFLIYFQGNSAPDKSGLPSDRFSAERTGGSVSTLTIQRTQQEDSAVYLCASSLSPSSYNEQFFGPGTRLTVL.